A selection of T cell receptor beta chains follows, all from one sample in a study of T cells after yellow fever vaccination. MiXCR, run by TCRdb on the 5' RACE reads, gives a single entry per CDR3 protein. The repertoire holds some 120,000 distinct CDR3 sequences, with 13% to 15% as singletons. The sequences come from CD8+ T cells sorted from PBMCs, collected 5 days after the yellow fever booster vaccination. The receptors originated from a man aged 18-30 years who received the YFV17D yellow fever vaccine. The CDR3 runs from the conserved cysteine through the conserved F or W. The order of the fields is D gene, clone size, V gene, J gene, CDR3 length, CDR3 DNA, CDR3 protein. D genes are given only for firm matches. Only some rows state a clone size, as once, few, many or a class for expanded clones.

d_gene: NA
abundance: few
v_gene: TRBV7-9
j_gene: TRBJ2-1
len: 13
CDR3nt: TGTGCCAGCAGCGCCGGCGGCGCGAACGAGCAGTTCTTC
CDR3aa: CASSAGGANEQFF

d_gene: NA
abundance: NA
v_gene: TRBV6-2/TRBV6-3
j_gene: TRBJ2-3
len: 17
CDR3nt: TGTGCCAGCACTCTCGGTTTCAGGGCCGGGGGCACAGATACGCAGTATTTT
CDR3aa: CASTLGFRAGGTDTQYF

d_gene: TRBD2
abundance: NA
v_gene: TRBV29-1
j_gene: TRBJ2-7
len: 15
CDR3nt: TGCAGCGTTGCGCGAGCGGGGGAGAGAGGCCACGAGCAGTACTTC
CDR3aa: CSVARAGERGHEQYF

d_gene: NA
abundance: many
v_gene: TRBV5-1
j_gene: TRBJ1-2
len: 16
CDR3nt: TGCGCCAGCAGCTTGGCAACAGATATCTTTAACTATGGCTACACCTTC
CDR3aa: CASSLATDIFNYGYTF

d_gene: NA
abundance: NA
v_gene: TRBV7-9
j_gene: TRBJ2-1
len: 15
CDR3nt: TGTGCCAGCAGCTTAGTTGTACAGGGCTGGAATGAGCAGTTCTTC
CDR3aa: CASSLVVQGWNEQFF

d_gene: TRBD1
abundance: NA
v_gene: TRBV4-3
j_gene: TRBJ1-4
len: 16
CDR3nt: TGCGCCAGCAGCCAAGCTCAGGGGACAGGGAATGAAAAACTGTTTTTT
CDR3aa: CASSQAQGTGNEKLFF

d_gene: NA
abundance: NA
v_gene: TRBV4-1
j_gene: TRBJ1-1
len: 15
CDR3nt: TGCGCCAGCAGCCAAGCACAGGGTCGGGCCACTGAAGCTTTCTTT
CDR3aa: CASSQAQGRATEAFF

d_gene: NA
abundance: few
v_gene: TRBV2
j_gene: TRBJ2-2
len: 15
CDR3nt: TGTGCCAGCTCTATATCCGGGACGGGCACCGGGGAGCTGTTTTTT
CDR3aa: CASSISGTGTGELFF

d_gene: NA
abundance: NA
v_gene: TRBV7-9
j_gene: TRBJ2-2
len: 16
CDR3nt: TGTGCCAGCAGCTTCCCGACTGGAGCGAACACCGGGGAGCTGTTTTTT
CDR3aa: CASSFPTGANTGELFF

d_gene: NA
abundance: NA
v_gene: TRBV15
j_gene: TRBJ1-5
len: 13
CDR3nt: TGTGCCACCAGCAGCGAGAGACCGGGGCCCCAGCATTTT
CDR3aa: CATSSERPGPQHF

d_gene: NA
abundance: NA
v_gene: TRBV7-6
j_gene: TRBJ1-5
len: 15
CDR3nt: TGTGCCAGCAGCCGGTGGGTGGGGGGCAATCAGCCCCAGCATTTT
CDR3aa: CASSRWVGGNQPQHF

d_gene: NA
abundance: few
v_gene: TRBV14
j_gene: TRBJ2-5
len: 16
CDR3nt: TGTGCCAGCAGCCTTCTCCGCGGGGCGTTCCAGGAGACCCAGTACTTC
CDR3aa: CASSLLRGAFQETQYF

d_gene: TRBD1
abundance: many
v_gene: TRBV4-1
j_gene: TRBJ2-7
len: 16
CDR3nt: TGCGCCAGCAGCCCCCACGGGGCAGGGGGCTCCTACGAGCAGTACTTC
CDR3aa: CASSPHGAGGSYEQYF

d_gene: NA
abundance: many
v_gene: TRBV2
j_gene: TRBJ2-1
len: 14
CDR3nt: TGTGCCAGCAGGACGGAGCCCGGCGGCAATGAGCAGTTCTTC
CDR3aa: CASRTEPGGNEQFF

d_gene: NA
abundance: NA
v_gene: TRBV5-1
j_gene: TRBJ2-5
len: 14
CDR3nt: TGCGCCAGCAGCTTAGAGGACGGGGAAGAGACCCAGTACTTC
CDR3aa: CASSLEDGEETQYF

d_gene: NA
abundance: NA
v_gene: TRBV12-3/TRBV12-4
j_gene: TRBJ2-2
len: 14
CDR3nt: TGTGCCAGCAGAATTGACAGGAACACCGGGGAGCTGTTTTTT
CDR3aa: CASRIDRNTGELFF

d_gene: TRBD2
abundance: few
v_gene: TRBV12-5
j_gene: TRBJ2-7
len: 13
CDR3nt: TGTGCTAGTGGGACGGGGGGAACCTACGAGCAGTACTTC
CDR3aa: CASGTGGTYEQYF

d_gene: NA
abundance: few
v_gene: TRBV7-6
j_gene: TRBJ1-2
len: 16
CDR3nt: TGTGCCAGCAGCTTAGCGCCCGGGTCCAAGAATTATGGCTACACCTTC
CDR3aa: CASSLAPGSKNYGYTF

d_gene: NA
abundance: few
v_gene: TRBV6-2/TRBV6-3
j_gene: TRBJ2-1
len: 12
CDR3nt: TGTGCCAGCAGTTCCTCCCCCAATGAGCAGTTCTTC
CDR3aa: CASSSSPNEQFF

d_gene: NA
abundance: NA
v_gene: TRBV7-4
j_gene: TRBJ2-5
len: 16
CDR3nt: TGTGCCAGCAGCTTAGAGGTCCGGCAGCTCCAAGAGACCCAGTACTTC
CDR3aa: CASSLEVRQLQETQYF

d_gene: TRBD1
abundance: few
v_gene: TRBV5-1
j_gene: TRBJ2-3
len: 14
CDR3nt: TGCGCCAGCAGCTTCGGGACAGGGCCAGATACGCAGTATTTT
CDR3aa: CASSFGTGPDTQYF

d_gene: TRBD2
abundance: few
v_gene: TRBV4-3
j_gene: TRBJ2-1
len: 16
CDR3nt: TGCGCCAGCAGCCAAGAGCGGGGGGCTCCCTACAATGAGCAGTTCTTC
CDR3aa: CASSQERGAPYNEQFF

d_gene: TRBD1
abundance: NA
v_gene: TRBV7-9
j_gene: TRBJ2-1
len: 16
CDR3nt: TGTGCCAGCAGCTTAGCCTGGGACAGGGGTTACAATGAGCAGTTCTTC
CDR3aa: CASSLAWDRGYNEQFF

d_gene: NA
abundance: few
v_gene: TRBV5-4
j_gene: TRBJ2-7
len: 14
CDR3nt: TGTGCCACCCAGACAGACAAGCTGTCCTACGAGCAGTACTTC
CDR3aa: CATQTDKLSYEQYF

d_gene: NA
abundance: NA
v_gene: TRBV6-2/TRBV6-3
j_gene: TRBJ1-2
len: 13
CDR3nt: TGTGCCAGCAGCGTGACAGTCTACTATGGCTACACCTTC
CDR3aa: CASSVTVYYGYTF

d_gene: NA
abundance: few
v_gene: TRBV19
j_gene: TRBJ2-3
len: 12
CDR3nt: TGTGCCAGTGGGCGGAGTCTCTATACGCAGTATTTT
CDR3aa: CASGRSLYTQYF

d_gene: NA
abundance: few
v_gene: TRBV4-1
j_gene: TRBJ1-5
len: 13
CDR3nt: TGCGCCAGCAGCCAAGATCAAGGTCAGCCCCAGCATTTT
CDR3aa: CASSQDQGQPQHF

d_gene: NA
abundance: NA
v_gene: TRBV5-1
j_gene: TRBJ1-5
len: 14
CDR3nt: TGCGCCAGCAGCTTGGAAGGGGGAGCTCAGCCCCAGCATTTT
CDR3aa: CASSLEGGAQPQHF

d_gene: NA
abundance: few
v_gene: TRBV7-9
j_gene: TRBJ1-2
len: 13
CDR3nt: TGTGCCAGCAGCCTAGGGACGGTCTATGGCTACACCTTC
CDR3aa: CASSLGTVYGYTF

d_gene: NA
abundance: few
v_gene: TRBV7-9
j_gene: TRBJ1-1
len: 14
CDR3nt: TGTGCCAGCAGCTTAGTGGGGGGGGACACTGAAGCTTTCTTT
CDR3aa: CASSLVGGDTEAFF

d_gene: TRBD2
abundance: many
v_gene: TRBV20-1
j_gene: TRBJ2-5
len: 14
CDR3nt: TGCAGTGCCCGGTTTGGACTAGAACAAGAGACCCAGTACTTC
CDR3aa: CSARFGLEQETQYF

d_gene: NA
abundance: once
v_gene: TRBV9
j_gene: TRBJ1-2
len: 14
CDR3nt: TGTGCCAGCAGCGGGGCGTCGGGGTACTATGGCTACACCTTC
CDR3aa: CASSGASGYYGYTF

d_gene: TRBD2
abundance: few
v_gene: TRBV29-1
j_gene: TRBJ2-1
len: 13
CDR3nt: TGCAGCGTGCCTAGCGGGGGAGCCAATGAGCAGTTCTTC
CDR3aa: CSVPSGGANEQFF

d_gene: NA
abundance: NA
v_gene: TRBV29-1
j_gene: TRBJ2-1
len: 13
CDR3nt: TGCAGCGTTGAAATGCTAAATTACAATGAGCAGTTCTTC
CDR3aa: CSVEMLNYNEQFF

d_gene: NA
abundance: NA
v_gene: TRBV5-4
j_gene: TRBJ2-2
len: 15
CDR3nt: TGTGCCAGCAGCTTGGTGGTGTCAGGGAACGGGGAGCTGTTTTTT
CDR3aa: CASSLVVSGNGELFF

d_gene: NA
abundance: many
v_gene: TRBV4-3
j_gene: TRBJ2-2
len: 15
CDR3nt: TGCGCCAGCAGCCAAGACTCGGTAAACACCGGGGAGCTGTTTTTT
CDR3aa: CASSQDSVNTGELFF

d_gene: TRBD2
abundance: NA
v_gene: TRBV6-5
j_gene: TRBJ2-3
len: 19
CDR3nt: TGTGCCAGCAGTCAGCCCGGACTAGCGGGCCCGTCCTCCACAGATACGCAGTATTTT
CDR3aa: CASSQPGLAGPSSTDTQYF

d_gene: NA
abundance: few
v_gene: TRBV7-7
j_gene: TRBJ1-1
len: 13
CDR3nt: TGTGCCAGCGCCGCGTTAGGGACCACTGAAGCTTTCTTT
CDR3aa: CASAALGTTEAFF

d_gene: TRBD1
abundance: few
v_gene: TRBV7-8
j_gene: TRBJ1-6
len: 18
CDR3nt: TGTGCCAGCAGCTTAAATTTGCAGGGGGCCTACTATAATTCACCCCTCCACTTT
CDR3aa: CASSLNLQGAYYNSPLHF

d_gene: TRBD2
abundance: few
v_gene: TRBV6-4
j_gene: TRBJ2-5
len: 15
CDR3nt: TGTGCCAGCAGTGTACTAGCGGGGGAGCGAGAGACCCAGTACTTC
CDR3aa: CASSVLAGERETQYF

d_gene: NA
abundance: few
v_gene: TRBV20-1
j_gene: TRBJ2-1
len: 15
CDR3nt: TGCAGTGCTAGGAGCCTGGCCGTATCCTACAATGAGCAGTTCTTC
CDR3aa: CSARSLAVSYNEQFF

d_gene: NA
abundance: few
v_gene: TRBV4-3
j_gene: TRBJ2-1
len: 12
CDR3nt: TGCGCCAGCAGCTCCAACTACAATGAGCAGTTCTTC
CDR3aa: CASSSNYNEQFF

d_gene: NA
abundance: NA
v_gene: TRBV4-3
j_gene: TRBJ2-1
len: 15
CDR3nt: TGCGCCAGCAGCCAAAATTCCGCCCAAGGTGATGAGCAGTTCTTC
CDR3aa: CASSQNSAQGDEQFF

d_gene: TRBD1
abundance: NA
v_gene: TRBV5-1
j_gene: TRBJ2-1
len: 14
CDR3nt: TGCGCCAGCAGCTGGGGGACAGGGGACAATGAGCAGTTCTTC
CDR3aa: CASSWGTGDNEQFF

d_gene: NA
abundance: NA
v_gene: TRBV29-1
j_gene: TRBJ1-3
len: 13
CDR3nt: TGCAGCGCAGCAGGGGCGGGAGGAAACACCATATATTTT
CDR3aa: CSAAGAGGNTIYF

d_gene: TRBD1
abundance: NA
v_gene: TRBV12-3/TRBV12-4
j_gene: TRBJ1-5
len: 15
CDR3nt: TGTGCCAGCAGTGGGGATGGGACAGCAAATCAGCCCCAGCATTTT
CDR3aa: CASSGDGTANQPQHF

d_gene: NA
abundance: NA
v_gene: TRBV6-2/TRBV6-3
j_gene: TRBJ2-1
len: 16
CDR3nt: TGTGCCAGCAAGCGGTTCGATACGGGCTCCTACAATGAGCAGTTCTTC
CDR3aa: CASKRFDTGSYNEQFF

d_gene: TRBD2
abundance: NA
v_gene: TRBV28
j_gene: TRBJ2-3
len: 16
CDR3nt: TGTGCCAGCAGTTTTCCTAGCGGGGGGGCGACAGATACGCAGTATTTT
CDR3aa: CASSFPSGGATDTQYF

d_gene: TRBD1
abundance: few
v_gene: TRBV6-2/TRBV6-3
j_gene: TRBJ1-1
len: 15
CDR3nt: TGTGCCAGCAGTTACTCAGGGGGCGCGAACACTGAAGCTTTCTTT
CDR3aa: CASSYSGGANTEAFF

d_gene: TRBD2
abundance: NA
v_gene: TRBV11-2
j_gene: TRBJ2-2
len: 16
CDR3nt: TGTGCCAGCAGCCTACTCGGGACTAGCGGGACCGGGGAGCTGTTTTTT
CDR3aa: CASSLLGTSGTGELFF

d_gene: NA
abundance: few
v_gene: TRBV4-2
j_gene: TRBJ2-3
len: 13
CDR3nt: TGTGCCTTTCGCCAGGGGAGCACAGATACGCAGTATTTT
CDR3aa: CAFRQGSTDTQYF

d_gene: NA
abundance: NA
v_gene: TRBV15
j_gene: TRBJ2-1
len: 15
CDR3nt: TGTGCCACCAGCAGGAGATGGGGGGCTGTGGGTGAGCAGTTCTTC
CDR3aa: CATSRRWGAVGEQFF